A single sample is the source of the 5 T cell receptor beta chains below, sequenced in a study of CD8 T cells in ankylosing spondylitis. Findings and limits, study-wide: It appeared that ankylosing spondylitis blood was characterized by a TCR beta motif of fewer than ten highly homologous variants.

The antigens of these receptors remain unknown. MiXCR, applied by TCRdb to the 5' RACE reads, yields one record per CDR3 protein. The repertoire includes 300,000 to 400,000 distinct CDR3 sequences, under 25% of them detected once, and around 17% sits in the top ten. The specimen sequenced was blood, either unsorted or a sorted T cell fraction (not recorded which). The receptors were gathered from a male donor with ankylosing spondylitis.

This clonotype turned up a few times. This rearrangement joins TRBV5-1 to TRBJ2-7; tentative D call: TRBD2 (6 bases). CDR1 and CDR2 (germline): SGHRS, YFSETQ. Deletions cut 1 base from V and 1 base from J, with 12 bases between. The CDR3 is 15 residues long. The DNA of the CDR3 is TGCGCCAGCAGCTTGAATTCGGGAGTGTCCTACGAGCAGTACTTC. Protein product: CASSLNSGVSYEQYF.

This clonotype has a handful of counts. The CDR3, as DNA: TGTGCCAGCAGCTCGCTGCGGGCTGGAGAGCAGTACTTC. This sequence encodes CASSSLRAGEQYF. The V and J genes are TRBV7-2 and TRBJ2-7; D may be TRBD2 (5 bases). The germline V and J ends were trimmed by 4 bases and 7 bases, with 14 bases remaining between them. The CDR3 is made up of 13 amino acids. Germline CDR1 SGHTA, CDR2 FQGNSA.

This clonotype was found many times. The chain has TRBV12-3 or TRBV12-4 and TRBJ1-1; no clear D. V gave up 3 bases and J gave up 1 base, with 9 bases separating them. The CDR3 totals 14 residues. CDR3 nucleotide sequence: TGTGCCAGCAGTTTTGTTGCGGGGAACACTGAAGCTTTCTTT. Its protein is CASSFVAGNTEAFF.

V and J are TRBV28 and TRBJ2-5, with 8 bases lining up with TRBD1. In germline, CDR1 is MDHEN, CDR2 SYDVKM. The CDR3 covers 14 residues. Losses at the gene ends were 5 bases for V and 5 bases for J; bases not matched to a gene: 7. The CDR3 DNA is TGTGCCAGCAGTGAGAATGGACAGGGTGAGACCCAGTACTTC. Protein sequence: CASSENGQGETQYF.

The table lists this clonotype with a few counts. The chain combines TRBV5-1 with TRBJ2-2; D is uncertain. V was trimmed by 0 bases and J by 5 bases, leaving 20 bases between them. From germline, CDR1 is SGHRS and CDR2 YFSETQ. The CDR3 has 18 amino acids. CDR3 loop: CASSLGRGLGPLTGELFF. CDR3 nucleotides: TGCGCCAGCAGCTTGGGGAGAGGCCTAGGCCCATTAACCGGGGAGCTGTTTTTT. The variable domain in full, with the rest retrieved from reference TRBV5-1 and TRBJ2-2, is KAGVTQTPRYLIKTRGQQVTLSCSPISGHRSVSWYQQTPGQGLQFLFEYFSETQRNKGNFPGRFSGRQFSNSRSEMNVSTLELGDSALYLCASSLGRGLGPLTGELFFGEGSRLTVL.